This entry describes one TCR beta chain. Antigen specificity is unknown. Trimming cost V 3 bases and J 5 bases, with 14 bases left between them. This CDR3 has 14 amino acids. By quantitative 5'-RACE with molecular barcodes, the TCR beta libraries were made. TCRdb re-called the 5' RACE reads through MiXCR, storing one row per CDR3 protein. The sample comprises under 850,000 distinct CDR3 sequences, around 19% of which are singletons, and around 19% rests with the top ten. These data originate in a study of CD8 T cells in ankylosing spondylitis. Overall study findings and caveats: Within matched ankylosing spondylitis synovial fluid, disease-linked clones were reportedly significantly enriched. Disease-linked clones displayed a CD8+ phenotype and appeared relatively rarely in peripheral blood. Roughly eight highly homologous variants made up a TCR beta motif that seemed to typify ankylosing spondylitis blood.

The TCR comes from a male donor with ankylosing spondylitis. The sequenced sample was blood, either unsorted or a sorted T cell fraction (not recorded which). V and J are TRBV12-3 or TRBV12-4 and TRBJ2-7; a weak D match, TRBD1 (7 bases). The CDR3 DNA is TGTGCCAGCAGTTTTAACAGGGGAGGAGACGAGCAGTACTTC. The encoded protein is CASSFNRGGDEQYF.